These 20 T cell receptor beta chains originate from one sample sequenced in a study of patients and donors after allogeneic stem cell transplantation. TCRdb analysed the RT-PCR reads with MiXCR anew, one entry per CDR3 protein. The sample comprises 900,000 to 1,000,000 distinct CDR3 sequences, roughly 17% of which are singletons, and roughly 6% rests with the top ten. Sequencing was performed on blood, either unsorted or a sorted T cell fraction (not recorded which). Every receptor here comes from a human donor who was either an allogeneic HSCT recipient or a stem cell or donor lymphocyte infusion donor (not recorded which). It is not recorded whose cells these are; they may come from a transplant donor.

There are a few counts of this clonotype. The CDR3 protein is CASSAGGTAINYGYTF. CDR3 DNA sequence: TGTGCCAGCAGCGCCGGGGGGACAGCAATTAACTATGGCTACACCTTC. This rearrangement joins TRBV5-4 to TRBJ1-2; 7 nucleotides align to TRBD1. J gave up 1 base and V 4 bases, and 10 bases lay outside the gene matches. The CDR3 runs 16 residues. Germline assignment: CDR1 SGHNT and CDR2 YYREEE (reference sequence). Full variable domain (remainder filled in from reference TRBV5-4 and TRBJ1-2): ETGVTQSPTHLIKTRGQQVTLRCSSQSGHNTVSWYQQALGQGPQFIFQYYREEENGRGNFPPRFSGLQFPNYSSELNVNALELDDSALYLCASSAGGTAINYGYTFGSGTRLTVV.

This clonotype appeared a few times. The rearrangement links TRBV12-3 or TRBV12-4 to TRBJ2-5, with TRBD2 matching over 8 bases. The V gene end was trimmed by 7 bases and the J gene end by 4 bases; junction bases not matched to a gene: 5. This CDR3 is built from 13 residues. This CDR3 reads CASTPGGIETQYF. CDR3 in DNA: TGTGCCAGCACCCCGGGGGGGATAGAGACCCAGTACTTC.

J is TRBJ2-7 and V is TRBV4-2; no firm D call. Trimming shortened V by 1 base and J by 5 bases, and 15 bases separated the two germline ends. Germline V gene data show CDR1 as LGHNA and CDR2 as YNFKEQ. The CDR3 consists of 15 residues. The CDR3 DNA reads as TGTGCCAGCAGCCAAGGCCCCGTCCTCCCCCACGAGCAGTACTTC. Translation: CASSQGPVLPHEQYF.

In its sample, this clonotype was seen a few times. The genes are TRBV29-1 and TRBJ2-5; the match to TRBD2 covers 9 bases. Trimming took 3 bases from V and 4 from J; bases not matched to a gene: 6. This CDR3 spans 14 amino acids. Germline lookup yields CDR1 SQVTM and CDR2 ANQGSEA. The CDR3 loop reads CSVEGLAGTETQYF. CDR3 DNA sequence: TGCAGCGTTGAGGGGCTAGCGGGAACAGAGACCCAGTACTTC.

This chain joins TRBV3-1 and TRBJ1-2; D gene unclear. Trimming took off 2 bases at V and 2 bases at J, with 15 bases between the two ends. The CDR3 spans 16 residues. In germline, CDR1 is LGHDT, CDR2 YNNKEL (reference sequence). The CDR3 region is CASSQSPREQNYGYTF. Written as DNA, the CDR3 is TGTGCCAGCAGCCAATCACCCCGGGAACAGAACTATGGCTACACCTTC. The whole variable domain, remainder taken from reference TRBV3-1 and TRBJ1-2, is DTAVSQTPKYLVTQMGNDKSIKCEQNLGHDTMYWYKQDSKKFLKIMFSYNNKELIINETVPNRFSPKSPDKAHLNLHINSLELGDSAVYFCASSQSPREQNYGYTFGSGTRLTVV.

The chain uses TRBV27 and TRBJ1-2; 8 positions agree with TRBD1. This CDR3 is 16 amino acids long. The germline V gene encodes CDR1 MNHEY and CDR2 SMNVEV (reference sequence). J lost 3 bases, V lost 3 bases, and 9 bases had no gene match. This chain's CDR3 is CASSFLGDRWDYGYTF. CDR3 sequence (DNA): TGTGCCAGCAGTTTCCTGGGGGACAGGTGGGACTATGGCTACACCTTC.

The chain recombines TRBV7-9 with TRBJ1-4; D gene unclear. Trimming stripped 2 bases from V and 7 bases from J, with 17 bases between. Germline CDR1 and CDR2: SEHNR and FQNEAQ (reference sequence). CDR3 size: 16 residues. CDR3 sequence reads: CASSLSGDGVSEKLFF. CDR3 DNA sequence: TGTGCCAGCAGCTTATCAGGAGACGGTGTGAGTGAAAAACTGTTTTTT.

The chain uses TRBV5-1 and TRBJ2-5, with 8 bases aligning to TRBD2. CDR3 size: 15 residues. Germline V gene sequence: CDR1 SGHRS, CDR2 YFSETQ. Trimming took 4 bases from V and 3 from J; bases not matched to a gene: 8. CDR3 residues: CASSVSGEGEETQYF. The CDR3 nucleotides are TGCGCCAGCAGCGTTAGCGGGGAGGGAGAAGAGACCCAGTACTTC. Looking up the rest from reference TRBV5-1 and TRBJ2-5 gives the full variable domain: KAGVTQTPRYLIKTRGQQVTLSCSPISGHRSVSWYQQTPGQGLQFLFEYFSETQRNKGNFPGRFSGRQFSNSRSEMNVSTLELGDSALYLCASSVSGEGEETQYFGPGTRLLVL.

The table lists this clonotype with a few counts. The V call is TRBV4-1, the J call TRBJ1-1; D unresolved. Trimming took off 6 bases at V and 8 bases at J, with 7 bases between the two ends. The CDR3 has 10 amino acids. Germline V gives CDR1 MGHRA, CDR2 YSYEKL. The chain's CDR3 is CASRGKEAFF. CDR3 nucleotide sequence: TGCGCCAGCAGGGGAAAGGAAGCTTTCTTT.

CDR3 sequence: CSVARWDTRGNYGYTF. The CDR3 DNA sequence: TGCAGCGTTGCCAGGTGGGACACCCGTGGGAACTATGGCTACACCTTC. This sequence joins TRBV29-1 and TRBJ1-2; D is possibly TRBD1 (6 bases). V lost 4 bases, J lost 2 bases, and 20 bases lay in between. Germline V gene sequence: CDR1 SQVTM, CDR2 ANQGSEA. This CDR3 is 16 amino acids long.

This clonotype occurred a few times. The genes are TRBV29-1 and TRBJ2-1, with D possibly TRBD2 on 6 matching bases. With 7 bases removed from V and 4 bases from J, the gap between germline ends came to 23 bases. The CDR3 is 16 residues long. CDR1 and CDR2 (germline): SQVTM, ANQGSEA. The CDR3 is CSAFPHYAEGYNEQFF. The CDR3 DNA is TGCAGCGCCTTCCCCCACTATGCGGAGGGGTACAATGAGCAGTTCTTC.

This clonotype was observed a few times. The CDR3: CAISESGRDNTGELFF. CDR3 sequence (DNA): TGTGCCATCAGTGAGTCGGGCAGGGACAACACCGGGGAGCTGTTTTTT. The chain couples TRBV10-3 to TRBJ2-2; D assignment may be TRBD1 or TRBD2 (5 bases each). The V gene's germline CDR1 is ENHRY and CDR2 SYGVKD. V lost 0 bases and J 2 bases, leaving 10 bases between the germline ends. The CDR3 is made up of 16 amino acids.

The CDR3 nucleotides are TGCAGTGTTCGGGAGGGGGTCGGGGAGCTGTTTTTT. Translating it yields CSVREGVGELFF. The chain combines TRBV20-1 with TRBJ2-2, with TRBD2 matching 8 bases. CDR1 DFQATT and CDR2 SNEGSKA come from the germline V gene (reference sequence). The CDR3 length is 12 residues. Trimming took 7 bases from V and 7 from J; bases not matched to a gene: 5.

This chain joins TRBV6-6 and TRBJ2-2; no clear D gene. The V gene's germline CDR1 is MNHNY and CDR2 SVGAGI (reference sequence). This CDR3 spans 13 amino acids. The ends were cut back, 8 bases at V and 6 bases at J, with 13 bases in the middle. CDR3 nucleotides: TGTGCCAGCGATAGGGCTGCCGCCGGGGAGCTGTTTTTT. Protein product: CASDRAAAGELFF.

V usage is TRBV12-3 or TRBV12-4 and J usage is TRBJ2-1; 9 nucleotides agree with TRBD2. The J segment lost 9 bases and the V segment lost 1 base, leaving 7 bases of the junction unmatched. The CDR3 covers 15 residues. The CDR3, as DNA: TGTGCCAGCAGTTTAGGCGGGGGGGCCCGTAGTGAGCAGTTCTTC. Protein: CASSLGGGARSEQFF.

This clonotype was counted a few times. The CDR3 sequence: CASSFQDATNEKLFF. The CDR3 bases are TGCGCCAGCAGCTTTCAGGATGCAACTAATGAAAAACTGTTTTTT. The chain combines TRBV5-1 with TRBJ1-4; no definite D call. Trimming took 2 bases from V and 0 from J, leaving 8 bases between them. The CDR3 runs to 15 residues. Germline values: CDR1 SGHRS, CDR2 YFSETQ.

The chain joins TRBV3-1 to TRBJ2-2; 9 bases fit TRBD2. Germline V gives CDR1 LGHDT, CDR2 YNNKEL (reference sequence). V gave up 5 bases and J gave up 6 bases; unmatched junction bases: 4. This CDR3 contains 14 residues. Here the CDR3 reads CASSVSGSAGELFF. The CDR3 nucleotides read TGTGCCAGCAGCGTTAGCGGGAGTGCCGGGGAGCTGTTTTTT.

This clonotype has a count of ten or more. The chain uses TRBV4-2 and TRBJ1-1, with D maybe TRBD1 (5 bases). Germline V gives CDR1 LGHNA, CDR2 YNFKEQ. This CDR3 has 14 amino acids. Trimming removed 0 bases from V and 10 bases from J, with 15 bases in between. CDR3 in amino acids: CASSQDEGRRGAFF. The CDR3 DNA reads TGTGCCAGCAGCCAAGATGAGGGGCGAAGGGGAGCTTTCTTT.

The chain uses TRBV14 and TRBJ2-2; TRBD2 might be the D (6 bases). V dropped 1 base and J dropped 6 bases, with 12 bases sitting between them. The CDR3 totals 15 residues. Germline V gene data show CDR1 as SGHDN and CDR2 as FVKESK. Here the CDR3 reads CASSQVGGRPGELFF. The CDR3 DNA follows: TGTGCCAGCAGCCAAGTTGGAGGGAGGCCCGGGGAGCTGTTTTTT.

The rearrangement links TRBV9 to TRBJ1-1; possibly TRBD1 for D (5 bases). The ends were cut back, 3 bases at V and 2 bases at J, with 11 bases in the middle. The CDR3 runs to 14 residues. CDR1 SGDLS and CDR2 YYNGEE come from the germline V gene. CDR3 bases: TGTGCCAGCAGCGCGGGACGGAGAAACACTGAAGCTTTCTTT. It encodes CASSAGRRNTEAFF.